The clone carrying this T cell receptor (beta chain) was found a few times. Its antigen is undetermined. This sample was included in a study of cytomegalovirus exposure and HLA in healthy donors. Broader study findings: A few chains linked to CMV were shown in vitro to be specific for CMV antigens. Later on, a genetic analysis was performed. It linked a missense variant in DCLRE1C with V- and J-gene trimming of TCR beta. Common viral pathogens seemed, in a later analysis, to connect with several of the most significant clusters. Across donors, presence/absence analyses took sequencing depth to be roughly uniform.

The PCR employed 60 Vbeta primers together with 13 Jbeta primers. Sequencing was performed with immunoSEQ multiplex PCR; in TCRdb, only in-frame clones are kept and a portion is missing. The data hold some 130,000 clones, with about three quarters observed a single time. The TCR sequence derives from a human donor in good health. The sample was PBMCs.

This CDR3 is CASSLARGGYGYTF. The CDR3 nucleotides read TGTGCCAGCAGCTTAGCGCGGGGAGGCTATGGCTACACCTTC. J is TRBJ1-2 and V is TRBV7-9; D gene uncertain. This CDR3 region has 14 residues. V was shortened by 0 bases and J by 4 bases, with 9 bases between the two germline ends. Per the germline V gene, CDR1 is SEHNR and CDR2 is FQNEAQ (reference sequence).